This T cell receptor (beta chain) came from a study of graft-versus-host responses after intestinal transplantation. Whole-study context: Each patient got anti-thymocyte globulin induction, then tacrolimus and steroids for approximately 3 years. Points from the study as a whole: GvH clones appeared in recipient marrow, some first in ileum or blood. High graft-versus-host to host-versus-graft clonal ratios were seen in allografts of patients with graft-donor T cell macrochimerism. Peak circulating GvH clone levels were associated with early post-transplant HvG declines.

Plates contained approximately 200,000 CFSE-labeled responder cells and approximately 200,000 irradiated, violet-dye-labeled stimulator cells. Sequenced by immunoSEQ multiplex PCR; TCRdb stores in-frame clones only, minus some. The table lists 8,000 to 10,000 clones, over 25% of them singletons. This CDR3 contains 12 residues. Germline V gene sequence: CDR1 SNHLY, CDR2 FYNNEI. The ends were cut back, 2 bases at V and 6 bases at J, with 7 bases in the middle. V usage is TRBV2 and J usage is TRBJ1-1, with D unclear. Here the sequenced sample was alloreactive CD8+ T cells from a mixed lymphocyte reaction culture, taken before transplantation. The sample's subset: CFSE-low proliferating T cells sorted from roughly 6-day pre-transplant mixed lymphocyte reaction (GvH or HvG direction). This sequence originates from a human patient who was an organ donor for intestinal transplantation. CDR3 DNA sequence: TGTGCCAGCAGTGAATGGGGTTCTGAAGCTTTCTTT. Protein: CASSEWGSEAFF.